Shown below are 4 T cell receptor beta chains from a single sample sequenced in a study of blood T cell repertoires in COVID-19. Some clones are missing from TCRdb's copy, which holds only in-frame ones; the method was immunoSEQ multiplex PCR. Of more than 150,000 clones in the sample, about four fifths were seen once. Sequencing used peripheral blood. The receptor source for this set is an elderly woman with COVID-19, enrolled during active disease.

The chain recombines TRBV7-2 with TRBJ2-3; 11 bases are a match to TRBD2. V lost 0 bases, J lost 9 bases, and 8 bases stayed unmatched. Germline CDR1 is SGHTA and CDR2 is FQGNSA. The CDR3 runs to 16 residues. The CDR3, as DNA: TGTGCCAGCAGCTTAGCCCTAGCGGGGGGATGGGAGACGCAGTATTTT. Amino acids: CASSLALAGGWETQYF.

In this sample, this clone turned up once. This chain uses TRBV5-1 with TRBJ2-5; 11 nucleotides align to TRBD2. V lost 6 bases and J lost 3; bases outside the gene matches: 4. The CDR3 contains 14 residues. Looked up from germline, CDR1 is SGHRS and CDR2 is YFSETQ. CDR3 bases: TGCGCCAGCACGACGGGACTAGCGGAAGAGACCCAGTACTTC. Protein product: CASTTGLAEETQYF.

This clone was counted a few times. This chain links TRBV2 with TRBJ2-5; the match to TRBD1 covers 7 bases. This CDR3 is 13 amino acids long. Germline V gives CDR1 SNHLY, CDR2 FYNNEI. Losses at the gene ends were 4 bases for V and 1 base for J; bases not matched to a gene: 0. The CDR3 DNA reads TGTGCCAGCAGTGGGGACAGCCAAGAGACCCAGTACTTC. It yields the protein CASSGDSQETQYF.

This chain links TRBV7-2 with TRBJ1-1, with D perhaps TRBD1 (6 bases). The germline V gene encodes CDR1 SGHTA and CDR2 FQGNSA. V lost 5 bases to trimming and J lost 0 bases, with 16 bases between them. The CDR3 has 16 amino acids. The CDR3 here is CASSPQRGGLNTEAFF. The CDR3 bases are TGTGCCAGCAGCCCCCAAAGGGGGGGCTTGAACACTGAAGCTTTCTTT.